This T cell receptor (beta chain) comes out of a study of long-term antiretroviral therapy in people with HIV. Study at large: It was about a decade before the 2015 immediate-ART recommendation that the earliest samples were taken. Findings and limits, study-wide: ART adherence, viral resistance and therapy changes were undocumented. Controls showed broader CDR3 length ranges than did the HIV repertoires.

An immunoSEQ assay, version v3.0, was performed at survey level. The repertoire was sequenced with immunoSEQ multiplex PCR; TCRdb's copy has only in-frame clones and lacks some. The table lists about 36,000 clones, 90% to 95% of them singletons. Germline V gives CDR1 MDHEN, CDR2 SYDVKM. CDR3 length: 14 amino acids. V dropped 5 bases and J dropped 1; count of bases not matched to a gene: 5. Comment on this clone: What it recognizes is unknown.

Every participant with HIV received treatment in the United States. This chain connects TRBV28 to TRBJ2-7; 7 nucleotides align to TRBD2. The sequenced sample was unsorted PBMCs, obtained 4.1 years after starting antiretroviral therapy. The sequence was collected from a woman aged 45-65 years with HIV. The CDR3 coding sequence is TGTGCCAGCAGTACCCCGGGACTATCCTACGAGCAGTACTTC. Translated: CASSTPGLSYEQYF.